Shown below are 28 T cell receptor beta chains from a single sample sequenced in a study of CD8+ T cells in alopecia areata. Extracted RNA was reverse transcribed, and the resulting cDNA served as sequencing template. The table came from immunoSEQ multiplex PCR; TCRdb's copy has only in-frame clones and leaves some out. In the table there are around 250,000 clones, roughly two thirds of which are singletons. Sample: CD4+ T cells sorted from blood, taken at week 0. These receptors all come from a human donor with alopecia areata.

V gene TRBV7-3 combines with J gene TRBJ2-5; D is perhaps TRBD1 (5 bases). The V end was cut by 1 base, the J end by 5 bases, with 8 bases between. This CDR3 region has 13 residues. The germline V gene encodes CDR1 SGHTA and CDR2 FQGTGA. The CDR3 is CASSLNRQETQYF. Here the CDR3 DNA reads TGTGCCAGCAGCTTAAACAGGCAGGAGACCCAGTACTTC. Drawing the rest from reference TRBV7-3 and TRBJ2-5, the complete variable domain is GAGVSQTPSNKVTEKGKYVELRCDPISGHTALYWYRQSLGQGPEFLIYFQGTGAADDSGLPNDRFFAVRPEGSVSTLKIQRTERGDSAVYLCASSLNRQETQYFGPGTRLLVL.

The V and J genes are TRBV30 and TRBJ2-2; unclear D gene. The germline V gene encodes CDR1 GTSNPN and CDR2 SVGIG (reference sequence). The CDR3 contains 12 residues. V was trimmed by 0 bases and J by 7 bases, leaving 6 bases between them. The CDR3 loop is CAWSVPGGELFF. The CDR3 DNA reads as TGTGCCTGGAGTGTACCCGGCGGGGAGCTGTTTTTT.

The V and J genes are TRBV9 and TRBJ2-5; D uncertain. Germline loops: CDR1 SGDLS, CDR2 YYNGEE. There are 14 residues in the CDR3. The ends were cut back, 1 base at V and 9 bases at J, with 16 bases in the middle. CDR3 sequence reads: CASSVSLEKSPQYF. As DNA, the CDR3 is TGTGCCAGCAGCGTATCGCTGGAGAAGAGTCCCCAGTACTTC.

The chain is built from TRBV25-1 and TRBJ1-6, with 7 bases fitting TRBD1. The germline CDR1 and CDR2 sequences are MGHDK and SYGVNS. This CDR3 is built from 14 residues. V gave up 4 bases and J gave up 13 bases; unmatched junction bases: 10. The CDR3 DNA sequence: TGTGCCAGCAGTGCACCATCCGACAGGGCCCCCCTCCACTTT. Translation: CASSAPSDRAPLHF. Using reference TRBV25-1 and TRBJ1-6 for the parts outside the CDR3, the full variable domain is EADIYQTPRYLVIGTGKKITLECSQTMGHDKMYWYQQDPGMELHLIHYSYGVNSTEKGDLSSESTVSRIRTEHFPLTLESARPSHTSQYLCASSAPSDRAPLHFGNGTRLTVT.

This clone was counted a single time. This chain uses TRBV29-1 with TRBJ1-3, with 7 bases aligning to TRBD1. The CDR3 loop spans 14 amino acids. V was pared by 5 bases and J by 0 bases, with 4 bases of the junction left unmatched. Germline V gene sequence: CDR1 SQVTM, CDR2 ANQGSEA. In nucleotides, the CDR3 is TGCAGCGTTTTAGGGGGCTACTCTGGAAACACCATATATTTT. Translated, it gives CSVLGGYSGNTIYF.

This chain links TRBV9 with TRBJ2-5, with D unclear. Between the trimmed V and J ends, which lost 5 bases and 7 bases, there was a span of 6 bases. Germline lookup yields CDR1 SGDLS and CDR2 YYNGEE. The CDR3 is 10 amino acids. CDR3 protein: CASSTGTQYF. DNA of the CDR3: TGTGCCAGCAGTACGGGGACCCAGTACTTC.

This sequence joins TRBV6-5 and TRBJ1-2; D possibly corresponds to TRBD1 (5 bases). This CDR3 comprises 15 residues. Germline V gene data show CDR1 as MNHEY and CDR2 as SVGAGI. The ends were cut back, 4 bases at V and 8 bases at J, with 20 bases in the middle. CDR3 sequence (DNA): TGTGCCAGCAGTTCCGGAGTGGGGACCGGGAGCGGCTACACCTTC. Amino acids: CASSSGVGTGSGYTF.

This clone was detected once. The V gene is TRBV30, the J gene TRBJ2-2, with D perhaps matching TRBD1 (6 bases). The CDR3 sequence is 11 residues long. The germline gives CDR1 GTSNPN, CDR2 SVGIG (reference sequence). The CDR3 bases are TGTGCTTGGGGGCGCACCGGGGAGCTGTTTTTT. This translates into CAWGRTGELFF.

The chain employs TRBV7-2 and TRBJ2-7, with TRBD1 matching over 11 bases. CDR3 length: 13 amino acids. The trim removed 8 bases at V and 3 bases at J, leaving 3 bases unmatched. The V gene's germline CDR1 is SGHTA and CDR2 FQGNSA. For the CDR3, the DNA is TGTGCCAGCTCCGGGACAGGGGGCTACGAGCAGTACTTC. It translates to CASSGTGGYEQYF. Supplemented by reference TRBV7-2 and TRBJ2-7, the full variable domain reads GAGVSQSPSNKVTEKGKDVELRCDPISGHTALYWYRQSLGQGLEFLIYFQGNSAPDKSGLPSDRFSAERTGGSVSTLTIQRTQQEDSAVYLCASSGTGGYEQYFGPGTRLTVT.

This sequence joins TRBV9 and TRBJ1-1; TRBD1 might be the D (5 bases). The CDR3 runs 14 residues. Germline loops: CDR1 SGDLS, CDR2 YYNGEE. V gave up 4 bases and J gave up 0 bases, with 10 bases separating them. This CDR3 reads CASSSQGLNTEAFF. DNA for the CDR3: TGTGCCAGCAGCTCCCAGGGTCTGAACACTGAAGCTTTCTTT.

V is TRBV30 and J is TRBJ1-5, with 7 bases aligning to TRBD1. This CDR3 spans 14 amino acids. Germline-derived CDR1 and CDR2 are GTSNPN and SVGIG (reference sequence). Unmatched junction bases numbered 4, after V lost 2 bases and J lost 3 bases. Here the CDR3 reads CAWSPDRDNQPQHF. CDR3 nucleotide sequence: TGTGCCTGGAGTCCCGACAGGGACAATCAGCCCCAGCATTTT.

This clone appeared a few times. V usage is TRBV2 and J usage is TRBJ1-2; D is unresolved. Germline values: CDR1 SNHLY, CDR2 FYNNEI. The CDR3 totals 12 residues. Trimming left V 4 bases short and J 4 bases short, with 7 bases between. The CDR3 nucleotides read TGTGCCAGCAGTGTGGGATCCTATGGCTACACCTTC. Translated: CASSVGSYGYTF.

The table lists this clone with a few counts. The rearrangement uses TRBV29-1 and TRBJ1-1, with TRBD1 identical over 8 bases. Per germline, CDR1 SQVTM and CDR2 ANQGSEA. This CDR3 comprises 14 residues. J was trimmed by 5 bases and V by 3 bases; bases with no gene match: 8. CDR3: CSVEGTGRDTEAFF. The CDR3 bases are TGCAGCGTTGAGGGGACAGGAAGGGATACTGAAGCTTTCTTT.

The chain uses TRBV2 and TRBJ2-3; the D gene is possibly TRBD1 (6 bases). Trimming removed 1 base at V and 8 bases at J, with 10 bases between. Germline assignment: CDR1 SNHLY and CDR2 FYNNEI. The CDR3 length is 13 residues. The CDR3 nucleotides read TGTGCCAGCAGTGAAGGTCAGGGGAGTACGCAGTATTTT. Its protein is CASSEGQGSTQYF. The full variable domain, with the rest looked up from reference TRBV2 and TRBJ2-3, is EPEVTQTPSHQVTQMGQEVILRCVPISNHLYFYWYRQILGQKVEFLVSFYNNEISEKSEIFDDQFSVERPDGSNFTLKIRSTKLEDSAMYFCASSEGQGSTQYFGPGTRLTVL.

This chain links TRBV9 with TRBJ1-2, with D unresolved. This CDR3 is built from 13 residues. V shed 0 bases and J shed 2 bases, with 5 bases lying between them. Germline assignment: CDR1 SGDLS and CDR2 YYNGEE. CDR3 loop: CASSVETNYGYTF. In DNA, the CDR3 is TGTGCCAGCAGCGTAGAGACCAACTATGGCTACACCTTC.

Details on this clone: In the same sample, other DNA sequences code for this CDR3. The chain joins TRBV20-1 to TRBJ2-5; no clear D gene. Looked up from germline, CDR1 is DFQATT and CDR2 is SNEGSKA (reference sequence). This CDR3 region has 11 residues. Trimming pared 5 bases from V and 1 base from J, leaving 5 bases between. CDR3 sequence: CSASFQETQYF. The CDR3, as DNA: TGCAGTGCTTCTTTCCAAGAGACCCAGTACTTC.

A single count supports this clone. This chain joins TRBV5-1 and TRBJ2-3; 10 nucleotides match TRBD1. With V trimmed by 4 bases and J by 5 bases, 10 bases remained unmatched. This CDR3 comprises 16 residues. Per germline, CDR1 SGHRS and CDR2 YFSETQ. CDR3 sequence reads: CASSQTRTGGLDTQYF. In nucleotides, the CDR3 is TGCGCCAGCAGCCAAACGAGGACAGGGGGATTAGATACGCAGTATTTT.

The chain joins TRBV5-6 to TRBJ2-7, with D perhaps being TRBD1 or TRBD2 (6 bases each). The CDR3 loop spans 15 amino acids. Between the trimmed V and J ends, which lost 1 base and 1 base, there was a span of 12 bases. Germline V gene lookup returns CDR1 SGHDT and CDR2 YYEEEE. In nucleotides, the CDR3 is TGTGCCAGCAGCTTGATCTCGGGGGCTTCCTACGAGCAGTACTTC. The encoded protein is CASSLISGASYEQYF.

This clone was detected only a few times. This chain links TRBV5-1 with TRBJ1-4; D gene uncertain. This CDR3 region has 14 residues. The germline V gene encodes CDR1 SGHRS and CDR2 YFSETQ. Trimming left V 4 bases short and J 5 bases short, with 12 bases between. CDR3 coding DNA: TGCGCCAGCAGCGCCGGTACGGTGAATGAAAAACTGTTTTTT. Protein sequence: CASSAGTVNEKLFF.

The chain employs TRBV5-4 and TRBJ2-3, with TRBD1 matching over 10 bases. Germline V gives CDR1 SGHNT, CDR2 YYREEE (reference sequence). The V segment lost 4 bases and the J segment 3 bases; nucleotides outside the gene matches: 5. The CDR3 consists of 15 residues. The CDR3, as DNA: TGTGCCAGCAGCGACAGGGGGCTTGGGACAGATACGCAGTATTTT. Protein sequence: CASSDRGLGTDTQYF.

The V and J genes are TRBV5-1 and TRBJ2-1; TRBD2 matches at 9 bases. Germline loops: CDR1 SGHRS, CDR2 YFSETQ. The length of the CDR3 is 15 residues. V shed 0 bases and J 3 bases; nucleotides not matched to a gene: 1. The CDR3 nucleotides are TGCGCCAGCAGCTTGGGTAGCGGGGGCTACAATGAGCAGTTCTTC. Its translation: CASSLGSGGYNEQFF.

The V call is TRBV30, the J call TRBJ1-2; D may be TRBD1 (6 bases). The germline V gene encodes CDR1 GTSNPN and CDR2 SVGIG (reference sequence). V was shortened by 7 bases and J by 7 bases, with 13 bases between the two germline ends. The CDR3 length is 11 residues. The CDR3 here is CASGTHRGYTF. CDR3 sequence (DNA): TGTGCCTCCGGGACACACCGTGGCTACACCTTC.

This chain joins TRBV9 and TRBJ2-3; 10 bases match TRBD2. CDR1 and CDR2 (germline): SGDLS, YYNGEE. The length of the CDR3 is 18 residues. V gave up 0 bases and J gave up 1 base; unmatched junction bases: 8. The CDR3 bases are TGTGCCAGCAGCGTAGCTAGCGGGGGCCCGAGCGGCACAGATACGCAGTATTTT. Translating it yields CASSVASGGPSGTDTQYF. Looking up the rest from reference TRBV9 and TRBJ2-3 gives the full variable domain: DSGVTQTPKHLITATGQRVTLRCSPRSGDLSVYWYQQSLDQGLQFLIQYYNGEERAKGNILERFSAQQFPDLHSELNLSSLELGDSALYFCASSVASGGPSGTDTQYFGPGTRLTVL.

V is TRBV5-1 and J is TRBJ2-5; TRBD1 or TRBD2 may be the D gene (5 bases each). CDR3 size: 14 residues. CDR1 SGHRS and CDR2 YFSETQ come from the germline V gene. V gave up 4 bases and J gave up 2 bases, with 12 bases separating them. CDR3 sequence (DNA): TGCGCCAGCAGCCAGGGTGAGGGACAAGAGACCCAGTACTTC. Translation: CASSQGEGQETQYF.

The table lists this clone with a few counts. The sample carries other DNA sequences with the same CDR3. The V call is TRBV9, the J call TRBJ2-5; weak D call: TRBD1 (5 bases). The CDR3 has 13 residues. The germline gives CDR1 SGDLS, CDR2 YYNGEE. The germline V and J ends were trimmed by 0 bases and 5 bases, with 8 bases remaining between them. The CDR3 sequence is CASSVEGLETQYF. CDR3 bases: TGTGCCAGCAGCGTAGAGGGGCTGGAGACCCAGTACTTC. Full variable domain (missing parts from reference TRBV9 and TRBJ2-5): DSGVTQTPKHLITATGQRVTLRCSPRSGDLSVYWYQQSLDQGLQFLIQYYNGEERAKGNILERFSAQQFPDLHSELNLSSLELGDSALYFCASSVEGLETQYFGPGTRLLVL.

This clone was observed a single time. DNA of the CDR3: TGTGCCAGCAACCCAGGGACAGCACAAGAGACCCAGTACTTC. Encoded protein: CASNPGTAQETQYF. This rearrangement joins TRBV7-2 to TRBJ2-5, with 7 bases fitting TRBD1. Germline CDR1 is SGHTA and CDR2 is FQGNSA. Trimming cost V 7 bases and J 2 bases; bases outside gene matches: 7. The CDR3 contains 14 residues.

The chain uses TRBV30 and TRBJ1-1; 7 bases fit TRBD1. V lost 2 bases, J lost 3 bases, and 3 bases stayed unmatched. The CDR3 runs to 13 residues. The V gene's germline CDR1 is GTSNPN and CDR2 SVGIG (reference sequence). CDR3 nucleotides: TGTGCCTGGAGTAGGGGGCAAGACACTGAAGCTTTCTTT. This encodes CAWSRGQDTEAFF.

The V gene is TRBV5-4, the J gene TRBJ2-3, with D maybe TRBD1 (6 bases). Germline values: CDR1 SGHNT, CDR2 YYREEE (reference sequence). The CDR3 sequence is 17 residues long. The germline V and J ends were trimmed by 4 bases and 0 bases, with 18 bases remaining between them. The CDR3 DNA is TGTGCCAGCAGCCCCTTTGGGGGCCTTTATAGCACAGATACGCAGTATTTT. Its translation is CASSPFGGLYSTDTQYF.